This T cell receptor beta chain was retrieved from a study of shared clonotypes between healthy human individuals. This clone was observed a single time. Germline V gene lookup returns CDR1 SGHVS and CDR2 FQNEAQ. V lost 1 base and J lost 3, with 13 bases in between. This CDR3 spans 15 amino acids. All the donors were Caucasian adults who lived in Nashville, Tennessee. Using immunoSEQ multiplex PCR, the repertoire was profiled, and TCRdb retains in-frame clones only, with some absent. The sample shows 470,000 or so clones, more than 75% of them seen only once. The chain employs TRBV7-8 and TRBJ2-7; D gene uncertain. The sample was PBMCs. This TCR was sampled from a woman in her forties in good health. Some clones in this sample may be carry-over from other donors' samples. CDR3 DNA: TGTGCCAGCAGCTTAGGTCCAGTTTCGGGCTACGAGCAGTACTTC. Encoded protein: CASSLGPVSGYEQYF.